The next 20 T cell receptor beta chains were all read from a single sample in a study of T-cell memory formation after mild COVID-19. TCRdb fed the 5' RACE reads into MiXCR, producing one record per CDR3 protein. This table has around 65,000 distinct CDR3 sequences, about a tenth appearing once. The source material was PBMCs or a T cell subset sorted from them (not recorded which). These receptors were obtained from a man between 18 and 29 years old who had mild COVID-19 (a few samples of this study predate the infection). Cell type and time point are not known.

This rearrangement joins TRBV6-5 to TRBJ1-6; perhaps TRBD1 as D (6 bases). Germline CDR1 and CDR2: MNHEY and SVGAGI. CDR3 length: 14 amino acids. Trimming left V 2 bases short and J 9 bases short, with 11 bases between. The CDR3 region is CASSYVQGGSPLHF. The CDR3 DNA follows: TGTGCCAGCAGTTACGTACAGGGAGGTTCACCCCTCCACTTT.

The V call is TRBV24-1, the J call TRBJ2-5; 10 bases fit TRBD2. This CDR3 spans 14 amino acids. Germline V gene sequence: CDR1 KGHDR, CDR2 SFDVKD. Trimming removed 3 bases from V and 9 bases from J; junction bases left unmatched: 6. CDR3 region: CATSDRPSGGPQYF. In DNA, the CDR3 is TGTGCCACCAGTGATAGGCCTAGCGGGGGTCCCCAGTACTTC.

The chain joins TRBV12-3 or TRBV12-4 to TRBJ2-4; 10 positions agree with TRBD2. This CDR3 has 17 residues. Losses at the gene ends were 6 bases for V and 1 base for J; bases not matched to a gene: 9. The CDR3 DNA reads as TGTGCCAGCAGCTTCTGGAGGGGACTAGCGGCCAAAAACATTCAGTACTTC. Translated: CASSFWRGLAAKNIQYF.

The chain uses TRBV5-1 and TRBJ1-2, with 8 bases identical to TRBD1. In germline, CDR1 is SGHRS, CDR2 YFSETQ. The CDR3 length is 15 residues. V trimming: 1 base; J trimming: 7 bases; junction bases outside the gene matches: 9. CDR3 DNA: TGCGCCAGCAGCTTGTCCCCAGGGGGCCAGGGTGGCTACACCTTC. Protein sequence: CASSLSPGGQGGYTF.

This clonotype appeared a few times. The J gene is TRBJ1-2, the V gene TRBV6-5; 8 positions match TRBD1. V lost 6 bases to trimming and J lost 4 bases; unmatched junction nucleotides: 4. The CDR3 runs to 13 residues. Germline assignment: CDR1 MNHEY and CDR2 SVGAGI. CDR3 sequence reads: CASRDRDPYGYTF. For the CDR3, the DNA is TGTGCCAGCAGGGACAGGGATCCCTATGGCTACACCTTC.

Relative to its sample, this clonotype is medium-sized. The chain has TRBV7-2 and TRBJ1-5, with D unclear. This CDR3 spans 14 amino acids. V was cut by 4 bases and J by 6 bases, with 13 bases left in between. Germline lookup yields CDR1 SGHTA and CDR2 FQGNSA. CDR3 nucleotides: TGTGCCAGCAGCTCCCCCAAGGCAGGTCAGCCCCAGCATTTT. It encodes CASSSPKAGQPQHF. Filled out from reference TRBV7-2 and TRBJ1-5, the complete variable domain reads GAGVSQSPSNKVTEKGKDVELRCDPISGHTALYWYRQSLGQGLEFLIYFQGNSAPDKSGLPSDRFSAERTGGSVSTLTIQRTQQEDSAVYLCASSSPKAGQPQHFGDGTRLSIL.

A few counts support this clonotype. The genes are TRBV12-3 or TRBV12-4 and TRBJ1-2; D is uncertain. V shed 4 bases and J shed 4 bases, with 10 bases lying between them. The CDR3 totals 13 residues. The CDR3 DNA sequence: TGTGCCAGCAGTTCGTCAAACCTCTATGGCTACACCTTC. Its translation: CASSSSNLYGYTF.

The chain carries TRBV7-2 and TRBJ2-3, with 7 nucleotides matching TRBD1. The CDR3 is 15 amino acids. The germline V gene encodes CDR1 SGHTA and CDR2 FQGNSA. V was clipped by 4 bases and J by 3 bases; unmatched bases: 7. The CDR3 DNA is TGTGCCAGCAGCTACGGGACAGTGAGAACAGATACGCAGTATTTT. This codes for CASSYGTVRTDTQYF.

This chain links TRBV7-9 with TRBJ1-4, with D possibly TRBD1 on 5 matching bases. Germline V gives CDR1 SEHNR, CDR2 FQNEAQ (reference sequence). The CDR3 extends over 14 amino acids. V lost 3 bases, J lost 7 bases, and 12 bases lay in between. The CDR3 bases are TGTGCCAGCAGCTTCGGTGTGGGGGGTGAAAAACTGTTTTTT. Translating it yields CASSFGVGGEKLFF. The full variable domain, completed using reference TRBV7-9 and TRBJ1-4, is DTGVSQNPRHKITKRGQNVTFRCDPISEHNRLYWYRQTLGQGPEFLTYFQNEAQLEKSRLLSDRFSAERPKGSFSTLEIQRTEQGDSAMYLCASSFGVGGEKLFFGSGTQLSVL.

There are many counts of this clonotype. The J gene is TRBJ2-2, the V gene TRBV5-1; D remains unclear. V dropped 4 bases and J dropped 0 bases, with 13 bases sitting between them. The CDR3 sequence is 16 residues long. The germline gives CDR1 SGHRS, CDR2 YFSETQ. CDR3 bases: TGCGCCAGCAGCAGCTCCGGGCCCCCGAACACCGGGGAGCTGTTTTTT. Protein product: CASSSSGPPNTGELFF.

V usage is TRBV7-3 and J usage is TRBJ2-6; D unresolved. Trimming took 5 bases from V and 0 from J, leaving 17 bases between them. Germline CDR1 and CDR2: SGHTA and FQGTGA. The CDR3 loop spans 18 amino acids. CDR3 region: CASSPVGVLGSGANVLTF. Written as DNA, the CDR3 is TGTGCCAGCAGCCCAGTTGGCGTCCTAGGCTCTGGGGCCAACGTCCTGACTTTC.

This chain uses TRBV2 with TRBJ1-5; maybe TRBD1 (6 bases). CDR3 length: 14 amino acids. Trimming removed 7 bases at V and 4 bases at J, with 14 bases between. CDR1 and CDR2 (germline): SNHLY, FYNNEI. CDR3 residues: CASTRSGANQPQHF. The DNA for the CDR3 is TGTGCCAGCACGAGGTCAGGGGCAAATCAGCCCCAGCATTTT. Full variable domain (missing parts from reference TRBV2 and TRBJ1-5): EPEVTQTPSHQVTQMGQEVILRCVPISNHLYFYWYRQILGQKVEFLVSFYNNEISEKSEIFDDQFSVERPDGSNFTLKIRSTKLEDSAMYFCASTRSGANQPQHFGDGTRLSIL.

The chain links TRBV12-3 or TRBV12-4 to TRBJ2-7; a possible D gene is TRBD1 (5 bases). Trimming shortened V by 4 bases and J by 2 bases, and 15 bases separated the two germline ends. There are 15 residues in the CDR3. CDR3 sequence (DNA): TGTGCCAGCAGTTACCACCAGACAGCGACCTACGAGCAGTACTTC. Translation: CASSYHQTATYEQYF.

This clonotype was observed a few times. This chain uses TRBV5-1 with TRBJ1-1; a weak D match, TRBD1 (6 bases). The ends were cut back, 1 base at V and 1 base at J, with 14 bases in the middle. This CDR3 has 16 amino acids. From germline, CDR1 is SGHRS and CDR2 YFSETQ. CDR3 nucleotide sequence: TGCGCCAGCAGCTTGCGCAGGGGAGGCGAGAACACTGAAGCTTTCTTT. It encodes CASSLRRGGENTEAFF.

DNA for the CDR3: TGCGCCAGCAGCCCCTCCGGGACTAGGTTCCACGAGCAGTACTTC. Translating it yields CASSPSGTRFHEQYF. The rearrangement joins TRBV4-1 to TRBJ2-7, with 8 positions matching TRBD2. Germline V gene data show CDR1 as MGHRA and CDR2 as YSYEKL. The CDR3 contains 15 residues. After removal of 4 bases from V and 5 bases from J, the junction contained 10 bases not matched to a gene.

This sequence joins TRBV18 and TRBJ1-2, with 7 bases aligning to TRBD1. Germline V lookup: CDR1 KGHSH, CDR2 LQKENI. The junction had 10 bases not matched to a gene; V was cut back by 6 bases and J by 0 bases. The CDR3 contains 16 residues. The CDR3 sequence: CASSPGGQASNYGYTF. The CDR3 region has the DNA TGTGCCAGCTCTCCCGGAGGACAGGCCTCTAACTATGGCTACACCTTC.

The chain recombines TRBV5-1 with TRBJ1-2, with 8 bases lining up with TRBD1. The V gene's germline CDR1 is SGHRS and CDR2 YFSETQ. This CDR3 comprises 14 residues. V shed 4 bases, J shed 4 bases, and the junction held 6 bases outside the gene matches. CDR3 in amino acids: CASSSGTGIYGYTF. For the CDR3, the DNA is TGCGCCAGCAGCAGCGGGACAGGCATCTATGGCTACACCTTC.

This clonotype was detected many times. DNA of the CDR3: TGCGCCAGCAGCCGGGGCGGGACTAGTAGTAATGAGCAGTTCTTC. It encodes CASSRGGTSSNEQFF. The chain has TRBV5-1 and TRBJ2-1; the match to TRBD2 covers 8 bases. The germline V gene has CDR1 SGHRS and CDR2 YFSETQ. The V segment lost 4 bases and the J segment 7 bases; nucleotides outside the gene matches: 10. The CDR3 totals 15 residues.

This clonotype has just a few counts. V is TRBV29-1 and J is TRBJ1-1; no definite D call. Looked up from germline, CDR1 is SQVTM and CDR2 is ANQGSEA. Trimming stripped 7 bases from V and 3 bases from J, with 12 bases between. There are 12 residues in the CDR3. Written as DNA, the CDR3 is TGCAGCGCCTTTCGTGTAGACACTGAAGCTTTCTTT. Translated: CSAFRVDTEAFF.

About this clonotype: A much larger clone sits a single nucleotide away, making a read error possible. The V and J genes are TRBV2 and TRBJ1-5; 7 nucleotides line up with TRBD1. This CDR3 region has 13 residues. Germline V gives CDR1 SNHLY, CDR2 FYNNEI. Trimming removed 4 bases from V and 4 bases from J; junction bases left unmatched: 1. The CDR3 spells CASSATGNQPQHF. The CDR3 DNA is TGTGCCAGCAGTGCGACAGGGAATCAGCCCCAGCATTTT.